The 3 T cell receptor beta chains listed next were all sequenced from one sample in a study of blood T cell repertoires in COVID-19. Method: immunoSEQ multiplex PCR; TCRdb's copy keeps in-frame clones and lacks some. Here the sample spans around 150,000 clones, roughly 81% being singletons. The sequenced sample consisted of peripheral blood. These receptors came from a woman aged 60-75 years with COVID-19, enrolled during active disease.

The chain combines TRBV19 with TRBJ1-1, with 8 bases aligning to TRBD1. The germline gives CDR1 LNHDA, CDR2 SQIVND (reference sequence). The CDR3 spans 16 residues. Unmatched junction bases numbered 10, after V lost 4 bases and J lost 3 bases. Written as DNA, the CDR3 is TGTGCCAGTAGTACCCGACAGGGGTCAGCGTACACTGAAGCTTTCTTT. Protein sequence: CASSTRQGSAYTEAFF.

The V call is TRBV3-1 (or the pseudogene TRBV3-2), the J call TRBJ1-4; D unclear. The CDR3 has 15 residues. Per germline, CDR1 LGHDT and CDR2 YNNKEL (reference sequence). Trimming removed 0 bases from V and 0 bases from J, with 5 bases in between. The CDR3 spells CASSQEVATNEKLFF. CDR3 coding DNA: TGTGCCAGCAGCCAAGAAGTAGCAACTAATGAAAAACTGTTTTTT.

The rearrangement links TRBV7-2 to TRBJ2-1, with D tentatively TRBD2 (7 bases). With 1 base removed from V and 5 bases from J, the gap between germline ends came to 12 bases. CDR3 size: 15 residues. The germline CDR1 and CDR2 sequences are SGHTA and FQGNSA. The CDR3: CASSLVGGPHNEQFF. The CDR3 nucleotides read TGTGCCAGCAGCTTAGTGGGGGGGCCCCACAATGAGCAGTTCTTC.